What follows are 23 T cell receptor beta chains derived from one specimen sequenced in a study of shared clonotypes between healthy human individuals. TCRdb keeps only in-frame clones here, not all; method: immunoSEQ multiplex PCR. The sample has around 640,000 clones, roughly 96% seen once; the top ten hold roughly 0.1%. Naive CD8 populations comprised CD45RO-negative cells positively selected for CCR7, excluding terminally differentiated effector memory CD45RA+ cells. Sequenced input: naive CD8+ T cells sorted from blood. These receptors were obtained from a woman between 25 and 40 years old in good health.

The chain has TRBV10-3 and TRBJ1-2, with D uncertain. V lost 2 bases and J lost 8, with 27 bases in between. The CDR3 extends over 18 amino acids. From germline, CDR1 is ENHRY and CDR2 SYGVKD. CDR3 protein: CAISELLEPRPTRGGYTF. As DNA, the CDR3 is TGTGCCATCAGTGAGCTCCTCGAACCACGGCCGACCAGAGGGGGCTACACCTTC.

The chain combines TRBV5-8 with TRBJ2-7; D not certain. The CDR3 sequence is 11 residues long. V shed 1 base and J shed 5 bases, with 4 bases lying between them. From germline, CDR1 is SGHTS and CDR2 YDEGEE. CDR3 sequence: CASSLLNEQYF. The CDR3 DNA reads TGTGCCAGCAGCTTGCTGAACGAGCAGTACTTC.

The chain uses TRBV19 and TRBJ1-4; the D gene is possibly TRBD1 (6 bases). Trimming took off 6 bases at V and 8 bases at J, with 22 bases between the two ends. This CDR3 region has 16 residues. From germline, CDR1 is LNHDA and CDR2 SQIVND (reference sequence). The CDR3 DNA sequence: TGTGCCAGTAGCCTCTCGACAGGTTCCGTTAGAGAAAAACTGTTTTTT. The encoded protein is CASSLSTGSVREKLFF. The full variable domain, with the rest looked up from reference TRBV19 and TRBJ1-4, is DGGITQSPKYLFRKEGQNVTLSCEQNLNHDAMYWYRQDPGQGLRLIYYSQIVNDFQKGDIAEGYSVSREKKESFPLTVTSAQKNPTAFYLCASSLSTGSVREKLFFGSGTQLSVL.

The chain combines TRBV28 with TRBJ2-5; weak D call: TRBD2 (5 bases). The DNA end favors TRBJ2-7, so the J call may be wrong. CDR1 is MDHEN and CDR2 is SYDVKM in the germline V gene. This CDR3 spans 13 amino acids. The CDR3 loop reads CASSLSGTYEQYF. The CDR3 bases are TGTGCCAGCAGTTTATCCGGGACCTACGAGCAGTACTTC.

CDR3 in amino acids: CASRHLLDDTEAFF. CDR3 nucleotide sequence: TGTGCCAGCAGACATCTCTTGGACGACACTGAAGCTTTCTTT. V usage is TRBV28 and J usage is TRBJ1-1; D is ambiguous. CDR1 and CDR2 from the germline V gene are MDHEN and SYDVKM. The CDR3 contains 14 residues. V was trimmed by 6 bases and J by 3 bases, leaving 14 bases between them.

This chain uses TRBV5-4 with TRBJ2-5; D possibly corresponds to TRBD2 (5 bases). The CDR3 sequence is 15 residues long. Trimming left V 4 bases short and J 4 bases short, with 17 bases between. Germline CDR1 and CDR2: SGHNT and YYREEE (reference sequence). In DNA form, the CDR3 reads TGTGCCAGCAGCCCGGCGGGTCTGTCCCCAGAGACCCAGTACTTC. This gives the protein CASSPAGLSPETQYF.

This chain links TRBV9 with TRBJ1-5, with D tentatively TRBD1 (5 bases). The CDR3 sequence is 14 residues long. CDR1 SGDLS and CDR2 YYNGEE come from the germline V gene. Trimming removed 3 bases from V and 2 bases from J, with 9 bases in between. CDR3: CASSARDGNQPQHF. The DNA for the CDR3 is TGTGCCAGCAGCGCCCGGGACGGCAATCAGCCCCAGCATTTT.

Of note for this clone: This sample includes further DNA sequences coding for the same CDR3. J is TRBJ2-4 and V is TRBV25-1; D possibly corresponds to TRBD2 (5 bases). Trimming took off 4 bases at V and 0 bases at J, with 7 bases between the two ends. Germline V gene lookup returns CDR1 MGHDK and CDR2 SYGVNS. This CDR3 spans 14 amino acids. CDR3 loop: CASSGRGAKNIQYF. The CDR3 nucleotides are TGTGCCAGCAGTGGTCGGGGAGCCAAAAACATTCAGTACTTC.

The chain combines TRBV27 with TRBJ2-6; D not certain. Germline loops: CDR1 MNHEY, CDR2 SMNVEV (reference sequence). This CDR3 is built from 15 residues. Between the trimmed V and J ends, which lost 5 bases and 1 base, there was a span of 9 bases. The CDR3 sequence is CASSPGTSGANVLTF. Here the CDR3 DNA reads TGTGCCAGCAGTCCAGGAACATCTGGGGCCAACGTCCTGACTTTC.

The chain combines TRBV23-1 with TRBJ1-5; the D is unclear. TRBV23-1 is designated an ORF whose function remains uncertain. The CDR3 is made up of 15 amino acids. With 2 bases removed from V and 6 bases from J, the gap between germline ends came to 14 bases. CDR3 sequence: CASSQEGGYGQPQHF. CDR3 bases: TGCGCCAGCAGTCAAGAGGGAGGGTACGGTCAGCCCCAGCATTTT.

The genes are TRBV2 and TRBJ1-2; D is unresolved. The V end was cut by 11 bases, the J end by 4 bases, with 11 bases between. Per germline, CDR1 SNHLY and CDR2 FYNNEI. CDR3 length: 11 amino acids. CDR3 residues: CAARFPYGYTF. CDR3 nucleotides: TGTGCCGCACGTTTTCCCTATGGCTACACCTTC. The full variable domain, rest sourced from reference TRBV2 and TRBJ1-2, is EPEVTQTPSHQVTQMGQEVILRCVPISNHLYFYWYRQILGQKVEFLVSFYNNEISEKSEIFDDQFSVERPDGSNFTLKIRSTKLEDSAMYFCAARFPYGYTFGSGTRLTVV.

The rearrangement uses TRBV4-1 and TRBJ2-7, with D hard to call. CDR1 and CDR2 from the germline V gene are MGHRA and YSYEKL. The CDR3 sequence is 14 residues long. V shed 4 bases and J shed 4 bases, with 14 bases lying between them. The CDR3 DNA reads TGCGCCAGCAGCCTCGCACTACTTCCTTACGAGCAGTACTTC. Its protein is CASSLALLPYEQYF.

The CDR3 region has the DNA TGTGCCAGCAGTTACGGGACTAGCGGTACCGACGAGCAGTACTTC. Translation gives CASSYGTSGTDEQYF. The J gene is TRBJ2-7, the V gene TRBV27; 11 bases fit TRBD2. Germline CDR1 is MNHEY and CDR2 is SMNVEV (reference sequence). The CDR3 spans 15 residues. Unmatched junction bases numbered 7, after V lost 4 bases and J lost 5 bases.

J is TRBJ2-7 and V is TRBV6-5; D perhaps matches TRBD2 (6 bases). Trimming took off 3 bases at V and 3 bases at J, with 12 bases between the two ends. Germline loops: CDR1 MNHEY, CDR2 SVGAGI. The CDR3 spans 14 residues. CDR3 in DNA: TGTGCCAGCAGTTATCTGGCGGGAAGCTACGAGCAGTACTTC. Translating it yields CASSYLAGSYEQYF.

The chain combines TRBV11-2 with TRBJ2-7; tentatively, D is TRBD2 (6 bases). This CDR3 comprises 12 residues. Germline V gives CDR1 SGHAT, CDR2 FQNNGV. Trimming pared 8 bases from V and 3 bases from J, leaving 11 bases between. The CDR3 protein is CASSDGGYEQYF. The CDR3 bases are TGTGCCAGCTCGGACGGGGGCTACGAGCAGTACTTC.

This clone showed up just once. The rearrangement links TRBV4-2 to TRBJ2-1, with no clear D. The CDR3 extends over 15 amino acids. Germline CDR1 reads LGHNA; CDR2 reads YNFKEQ. V lost 1 base, J lost 1 base, and 8 bases lay in between. The CDR3, as DNA: TGTGCCAGCAGCCAAGCCCATGTATCCTACAATGAGCAGTTCTTC. Translated: CASSQAHVSYNEQFF.

CDR3 bases: TGTGCCTGGAGTTGGGGGAGTGGGGAGCAGTACTTC. It yields the protein CAWSWGSGEQYF. The chain recombines TRBV30 with TRBJ2-7; perhaps D is TRBD1 or TRBD2 (5 bases each). Deletions cut 2 bases from V and 7 bases from J, with 12 bases between. The germline V gene has CDR1 GTSNPN and CDR2 SVGIG (reference sequence). The CDR3 runs 12 residues.

This sequence joins TRBV27 and TRBJ2-2; TRBD2 aligns across 7 bases. Per germline, CDR1 MNHEY and CDR2 SMNVEV (reference sequence). The CDR3 extends over 16 amino acids. V dropped 1 base and J dropped 6; count of bases not matched to a gene: 8. The CDR3 DNA sequence: TGTGCCAGCAGTTTATTTTCGGGAGGAAGGCCCGGGGAGCTGTTTTTT. It encodes CASSLFSGGRPGELFF.

This sequence joins TRBV28 and TRBJ2-2; 10 bases line up with TRBD2. Germline values: CDR1 MDHEN, CDR2 SYDVKM. J was trimmed by 6 bases and V by 3 bases; bases with no gene match: 7. The CDR3 has 16 residues. In nucleotides, the CDR3 is TGTGCCAGCAGTTTCGTACTAGCGGGACGGGCCGGGGAGCTGTTTTTT. Amino acids: CASSFVLAGRAGELFF.

The chain employs TRBV6-5 and TRBJ1-1; 7 nucleotides match TRBD1. Germline values: CDR1 MNHEY, CDR2 SVGAGI. The CDR3 consists of 16 residues. The V gene end was trimmed by 4 bases and the J gene end by 5 bases; junction bases not matched to a gene: 13. Here the CDR3 DNA reads TGTGCCAGCAGTTCGCTCCCTCAGGGGGAGCGAACTGAAGCTTTCTTT. Its translation is CASSSLPQGERTEAFF.

The V call is TRBV28, the J call TRBJ2-7; possibly TRBD2 for D (5 bases). The CDR3 extends over 17 amino acids. V was cut by 3 bases and J by 1 base, with 19 bases left in between. Germline assignment: CDR1 MDHEN and CDR2 SYDVKM. CDR3 residues: CASSFSSSGTTSYEQYF. CDR3 sequence (DNA): TGTGCCAGCAGTTTTTCCTCGAGCGGAACTACTTCCTACGAGCAGTACTTC.

The chain recombines TRBV7-2 with TRBJ2-7; TRBD2 agrees at 9 bases. Trimming at V came to 3 bases and at J to 2 bases, leaving 2 bases not matched to a gene. Germline V gene sequence: CDR1 SGHTA, CDR2 FQGNSA. The length of the CDR3 is 14 residues. This CDR3 is CASSLGLATYEQYF. CDR3 bases: TGTGCCAGCAGCTTGGGACTAGCTACCTACGAGCAGTACTTC.

This clone was observed a single time. A junction end diverges from the germline sequence, so it may reflect a read error. The CDR3 sequence is CASSPQPWGFQSAPAF. The CDR3, as DNA: TGTGCCAGCAGTCCACAACCCTGGGGGTTCCAATCAGCCCCAGCATTT. The rearrangement joins TRBV28 to TRBJ1-5; weak D call: TRBD1 (5 bases). The CDR3 consists of 16 residues. Germline CDR1 and CDR2: MDHEN and SYDVKM.